A selection of T cell receptor beta chains follows, all from one sample in a study of shared clonotypes between healthy human individuals. Profiled with immunoSEQ multiplex PCR; TCRdb holds only in-frame clones, not every one. The sample consists of millions of clones, roughly 91% of them appearing once. Material for sequencing was naive CD8+ T cells from PBMCs. Receptors originate from a man aged 18 to 35 in good health. Some clones in this sample may be carry-over from other donors' samples. CDR3s include the opening cysteine and the closing phenylalanine or tryptophan. The D gene is left open where the match is weak. Only some rows state a clone size, as once, few, many or a class for expanded clones.

CDR3 length,J gene,clone size,D gene,V gene,CDR3 protein,CDR3 DNA
17,TRBJ1-1,NA,TRBD1,TRBV13,CASSPPRLQGAPTEAFF,TGTGCCAGCAGCCCGCCTAGATTACAGGGGGCGCCCACTGAAGCTTTCTTT
16,TRBJ2-7,NA,NA,TRBV7-9,CASSLGEVPSSYEQYF,TGTGCCAGCAGCTTAGGAGAGGTGCCGAGCTCCTACGAGCAGTACTTC
16,TRBJ2-7,NA,TRBD2,TRBV7-2,CASWGPSGRGTYEQYF,TGTGCCAGCTGGGGCCCTAGCGGGAGGGGGACCTACGAGCAGTACTTC
14,TRBJ1-2,NA,NA,TRBV2,CASSDGGADYGYTF,TGTGCCAGCAGTGACGGGGGCGCGGACTATGGCTACACCTTC
16,TRBJ2-7,NA,TRBD1,TRBV28,CASSPNTRQGAYEQYF,TGTGCCAGCAGCCCGAACACCCGACAGGGGGCCTACGAGCAGTACTTC
15,TRBJ1-1,once,NA,TRBV2,CASRVEQGRNTEAFF,TGTGCCAGCAGGGTCGAACAGGGACGAAACACTGAAGCTTTCTTT
16,TRBJ1-1,NA,NA,TRBV19,CASSPKLWGMGTEAFF,TGTGCCAGTAGTCCAAAACTGTGGGGGATGGGGACTGAAGCTTTCTTT
13,TRBJ2-2,NA,NA,TRBV7-9,CASSFINTGELFF,TGTGCCAGCAGCTTTATAAACACCGGGGAGCTGTTTTTT
15,TRBJ2-5,NA,NA,TRBV19,CASSTKGQGWGTQYF,TGTGCCAGTAGTACGAAGGGGCAAGGTTGGGGGACCCAGTACTTC
14,TRBJ2-7,NA,TRBD2,TRBV6-1,CASSDGTSGYEQYF,TGTGCCAGCAGTGACGGGACTAGCGGGTACGAGCAGTACTTC
16,TRBJ2-5,NA,TRBD1,TRBV5-1,CASSLGATGFGETQYF,TGCGCCAGCAGCTTGGGCGCGACAGGGTTTGGTGAGACCCAGTACTTC
17,TRBJ1-4,NA,TRBD1,TRBV28,CASSFGDRDATNEKLFF,TGTGCCAGCAGTTTCGGAGACAGGGATGCAACTAATGAAAAACTGTTTTTT
15,TRBJ2-7,NA,TRBD2,TRBV7-9,CASSPRTSGSHEQYF,TGTGCCAGCAGCCCCCGGACTAGCGGGAGCCACGAGCAGTACTTC
13,TRBJ2-2,NA,NA,TRBV5-6,CASSLVGTGELFF,TGTGCCAGCAGCTTGGTTGGAACCGGGGAGCTGTTTTTT
14,TRBJ1-2,NA,TRBD1,TRBV27,CASSPRDRVYGYTF,TGTGCCAGCAGTCCCCGGGACAGGGTCTATGGCTACACCTTC
15,TRBJ2-3,NA,NA,TRBV28,CASSLWAGATDTQYF,TGTGCCAGCAGTTTATGGGCCGGGGCGACAGATACGCAGTATTTT
15,TRBJ2-5,NA,NA,TRBV6-1,CASSEEGRYQETQYF,TGTGCCAGCAGTGAAGAGGGCAGATACCAAGAGACCCAGTACTTC
14,TRBJ1-1,NA,NA,TRBV19,CASSIRGEGTEAFF,TGTGCCAGTAGTATTAGGGGAGAAGGCACTGAAGCTTTCTTT
15,TRBJ1-3,NA,NA,TRBV2,CASSPRELSGNTIYF,TGTGCCAGCAGCCCCAGGGAGCTATCTGGAAACACCATATATTTT
16,TRBJ2-6,NA,NA,TRBV7-8,CASRNRAPIRANVLTF,TGTGCCAGCAGAAACAGGGCTCCCATTCGTGCCAACGTCCTGACTTTC
12,TRBJ2-1,once,NA,TRBV5-6,CASSPGGSEQFF,TGTGCCAGCAGCCCGGGTGGTAGTGAGCAGTTCTTC
14,TRBJ2-3,NA,NA,TRBV9,CASSVAQLADTQYF,TGTGCCAGCAGCGTAGCCCAGCTGGCAGATACGCAGTATTTT
15,TRBJ2-2,NA,NA,TRBV7-9,CASQSPHINTGELFF,TGTGCCAGCCAGTCCCCACACATTAACACCGGGGAGCTGTTTTTT
13,TRBJ1-4,NA,TRBD1,TRBV15,CATSRDRARELFF,TGTGCCACCAGCCGGGACAGGGCGAGAGAACTGTTTTTT
16,TRBJ2-7,NA,NA,TRBV4-3,CASSQESRPSSYEQYF,TGCGCCAGCAGCCAAGAGAGTCGGCCGAGCTCCTACGAGCAGTACTTC
16,TRBJ2-1,NA,NA,TRBV5-1,CASSLARVEPYNEQFF,TGCGCCAGCAGCTTGGCCCGGGTAGAGCCCTACAATGAGCAGTTCTTC